This T cell receptor (beta chain) was sequenced in a study of blood T cell repertoires in COVID-19. Study as a whole: Some COVID-19 samples were acute and others convalescent; all came from the United States, Italy and Spain. PBMCs, B-cell-depleted T cells, or T cells provided the cDNA or gDNA that made up the material.

In the original analysis: Nucleated cell number was recorded as an estimate derived from reference gene primer amplification. Here immunoSEQ multiplex PCR was the method, and the copy in TCRdb shows in-frame clones only, minus some. That table is the source of V, J and clone size, and D and trimming were worked out from the DNA. The table has some 97,000 clones, about 89% seen once. The CDR3 contains 15 residues. Trimming cost V 2 bases and J 1 base, with 12 bases left between them. The germline gives CDR1 GTSNPN, CDR2 SVGIG (reference sequence). The V and J genes are TRBV30 and TRBJ1-3, with D perhaps matching TRBD1 (5 bases). This receptor was taken from a man in his 60s with acute or convalescent COVID-19. The sequencing input was peripheral blood. The CDR3 protein is CAWSKGMGSGNTIYF. The CDR3 region has the DNA TGTGCCTGGAGTAAGGGGATGGGTTCTGGAAACACCATATATTTT.